This TCR beta chain was identified in a study of OX40 agonist ivuxolimab in advanced cancers. Study-level information: Therapy given before enrollment (anti-PD-1, anti-PD-L1 or anti-CTLA-4) was allowed, and around 44% had some.

This clone was seen only once. Profiled with immunoSEQ multiplex PCR; TCRdb holds only in-frame clones, not every one. The sample has roughly 90,000 clones; roughly 89% are singletons. V was shortened by 2 bases and J by 7 bases, with 20 bases between the two germline ends. Looked up from germline, CDR1 is MNHEY and CDR2 is SMNVEV (reference sequence). CDR3 length: 16 residues. The sequence was collected from an adult with an advanced solid tumor such as melanoma, head and neck, liver or kidney cancer. The V gene is TRBV27, the J gene TRBJ2-5; D is possibly TRBD1 or TRBD2 (6 bases each). The source was CD4+ or CD8+ T cells sorted from blood, collected in a trial of the OX40 agonist ivuxolimab. The CDR3 protein is CASSLMGGRAQGTQYF. DNA for the CDR3: TGTGCCAGCAGTTTAATGGGGGGCCGGGCGCAGGGGACCCAGTACTTC.